Below, 2 T cell receptor beta chains from the same sample are listed, as sequenced in a study of identical twins. From the 5' RACE reads, TCRdb called clonotypes with MiXCR, one entry per CDR3 protein. The sample contains 690,000 or so distinct CDR3 sequences, 5.5% to 7.5% of which appear only once. The sample consisted of naive T cells sorted from blood. The receptors were gathered from a man between 18 and 29 years old in good health.

This clonotype was counted between two and nine times. V gene TRBV7-9 combines with J gene TRBJ2-7; no firm D call. Per the germline V gene, CDR1 is SEHNR and CDR2 is FQNEAQ (reference sequence). This CDR3 is 14 amino acids long. V was trimmed by 0 bases and J by 6 bases, leaving 12 bases between them. CDR3 region: CASSLAFPGGEQYF. The CDR3 DNA reads as TGTGCCAGCAGCTTAGCTTTTCCGGGTGGCGAGCAGTACTTC.

This clonotype turned up a few times. The chain combines TRBV6-5 with TRBJ2-5; TRBD1 is a possible D gene (5 bases). CDR1 is MNHEY, CDR2 SVGAGI, per germline. The ends were cut back, 0 bases at V and 4 bases at J, with 12 bases in the middle. There are 15 residues in the CDR3. The CDR3 sequence is CASSYSGQDPETQYF. Written as DNA, the CDR3 is TGTGCCAGCAGTTACTCGGGGCAGGACCCAGAGACCCAGTACTTC.